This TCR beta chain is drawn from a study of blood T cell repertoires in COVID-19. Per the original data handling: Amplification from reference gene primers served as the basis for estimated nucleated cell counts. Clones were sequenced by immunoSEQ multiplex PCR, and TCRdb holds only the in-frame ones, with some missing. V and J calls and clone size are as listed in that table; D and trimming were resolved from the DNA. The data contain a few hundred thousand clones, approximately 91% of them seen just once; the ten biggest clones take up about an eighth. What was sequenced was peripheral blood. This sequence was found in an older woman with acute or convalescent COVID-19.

The CDR3 region is CASSQSKRDREVPSNEKLFF. The CDR3, as DNA: TGCGCCAGCAGTCAATCGAAGCGGGACAGGGAGGTTCCAAGTAATGAAAAACTGTTTTTT. This chain joins TRBV23-1 and TRBJ1-4; 9 bases are a match to TRBD1. TRBV23-1 counts as an open reading frame of uncertain function. The CDR3 is 20 amino acids. Losses at the gene ends were 0 bases for V and 4 bases for J; bases not matched to a gene: 15.